A selection of T cell receptor beta chains follows, all from one sample in a study of CD8+ T cells in alopecia areata. Measured with immunoSEQ multiplex PCR; TCRdb has only the in-frame clones, and not every one. The table records fewer than 200,000 clones, over 50% of them present only once. The sequencing used CD4+ T cells sorted from blood, collected at week 0. These receptors originate from a human donor with alopecia areata. Both conserved end residues are part of each CDR3. The D gene is left open where the match is weak. Clone size appears in some rows only: once, few, many, or a class for an expanded clone.

j_call: TRBJ1-1; d_call: -; v_call: TRBV19; clone_size: few; cdr3_length: 13; cdr3_nt: TGTGCCAGTAGTATACAAGAAAGGTTTGAAGCTTTCTTT; cdr3_aa: CASSIQERFEAFF
j_call: TRBJ1-1; d_call: -; v_call: TRBV30; clone_size: few; cdr3_length: 13; cdr3_nt: TGTGCCTGGAGTCAACTCGGGAACACTGAAGCTTTCTTT; cdr3_aa: CAWSQLGNTEAFF
j_call: TRBJ1-2; d_call: -; v_call: TRBV10-3; clone_size: -; cdr3_length: 13; cdr3_nt: TGTGCCATCAGCCTAGGGGGGGGAGACGGCTACACCTTC; cdr3_aa: CAISLGGGDGYTF
j_call: TRBJ2-3; d_call: -; v_call: TRBV9; clone_size: -; cdr3_length: 17; cdr3_nt: TGTGCCAGCAGCCCACAAGTAGGGGGAAAAGGCACAGATACGCAGTATTTT; cdr3_aa: CASSPQVGGKGTDTQYF
j_call: TRBJ2-1; d_call: -; v_call: TRBV19; clone_size: -; cdr3_length: 13; cdr3_nt: TGTGCCAGTAGTATTAGCAACTACAATGAGCAGTTCTTC; cdr3_aa: CASSISNYNEQFF
j_call: TRBJ1-1; d_call: TRBD1; v_call: TRBV4-1; clone_size: -; cdr3_length: 15; cdr3_nt: TGCGCCAGCAGCCATCCTGGACAGGGGCACACTGAAGCTTTCTTT; cdr3_aa: CASSHPGQGHTEAFF
j_call: TRBJ1-3; d_call: -; v_call: TRBV29-1; clone_size: -; cdr3_length: 17; cdr3_nt: TGCAGCGTTGAAGAGATCTCAGGGACCAGCAGTGGAAACACCATATATTTT; cdr3_aa: CSVEEISGTSSGNTIYF
j_call: TRBJ2-6; d_call: -; v_call: TRBV5-6; clone_size: -; cdr3_length: 14; cdr3_nt: TGTGCCAGCAGCGTAGTATCTGGGGCCAACGTCCTGACTTTC; cdr3_aa: CASSVVSGANVLTF
j_call: TRBJ2-7; d_call: -; v_call: TRBV29-1; clone_size: -; cdr3_length: 12; cdr3_nt: TGCAGCGCGTTGACGGGGAGCCACGAGCAGTACTTC; cdr3_aa: CSALTGSHEQYF
j_call: TRBJ2-1; d_call: TRBD1; v_call: TRBV6-1; clone_size: -; cdr3_length: 15; cdr3_nt: TGTGCCATCCAGGACAGGCCCCCCTCCTACAATGAGCAGTTCTTC; cdr3_aa: CAIQDRPPSYNEQFF
j_call: TRBJ2-1; d_call: TRBD1; v_call: TRBV7-9; clone_size: -; cdr3_length: 14; cdr3_nt: TGTGCCACCGTTCCTACAGGGGCACGGAATGAGCAGTTCTTC; cdr3_aa: CATVPTGARNEQFF
j_call: TRBJ1-1; d_call: -; v_call: TRBV10-3; clone_size: -; cdr3_length: 13; cdr3_nt: TGTGCCATCAGTGAGGGGAGAGGCACTGAAGCTTTCTTT; cdr3_aa: CAISEGRGTEAFF
j_call: TRBJ1-2; d_call: -; v_call: TRBV20-1; clone_size: -; cdr3_length: 11; cdr3_nt: TGCAGTGCTAGCGGCACAGGTGGCTACACCTTC; cdr3_aa: CSASGTGGYTF
j_call: TRBJ1-5; d_call: -; v_call: TRBV30; clone_size: -; cdr3_length: 14; cdr3_nt: TGTGCCTGGGGCGTTCCCGGGAGCAATCAGCCCCAGCATTTT; cdr3_aa: CAWGVPGSNQPQHF
j_call: TRBJ1-2; d_call: -; v_call: TRBV6-5; clone_size: -; cdr3_length: 14; cdr3_nt: TGTGCCAGCAGTCGAACCCGATATAACTATGGCTACACCTTC; cdr3_aa: CASSRTRYNYGYTF
j_call: TRBJ1-2; d_call: -; v_call: TRBV29-1; clone_size: -; cdr3_length: 11; cdr3_nt: TGCAGCGTTGAAGGAGGGTATGGCTACACCTTC; cdr3_aa: CSVEGGYGYTF
j_call: TRBJ1-6; d_call: -; v_call: TRBV4-1; clone_size: -; cdr3_length: 16; cdr3_nt: TGCGCCAGCAGCCAAGTTGGCAGGGCGCGGGGTTCACCCCTCCACTTT; cdr3_aa: CASSQVGRARGSPLHF
j_call: TRBJ2-7; d_call: -; v_call: TRBV29-1; clone_size: -; cdr3_length: 13; cdr3_nt: TGCAGCGTTGAATCCTTAAGGAGAGACGAGCAGTACTTC; cdr3_aa: CSVESLRRDEQYF
j_call: TRBJ2-2; d_call: -; v_call: TRBV29-1; clone_size: few; cdr3_length: 13; cdr3_nt: TGCAGCGTTAGGCCCTCGAACACCGGGGAGCTGTTTTTT; cdr3_aa: CSVRPSNTGELFF
j_call: TRBJ2-2; d_call: -; v_call: TRBV5-1; clone_size: few; cdr3_length: 14; cdr3_nt: TGCGCCAGCAGCTTCGGGGAAAACACCGGGGAGCTGTTTTTT; cdr3_aa: CASSFGENTGELFF
j_call: TRBJ2-1; d_call: -; v_call: TRBV5-1; clone_size: -; cdr3_length: 12; cdr3_nt: TGCGCCAGCAGCTTGCGACCCAATGAGCAGTTCTTC; cdr3_aa: CASSLRPNEQFF
j_call: TRBJ2-3; d_call: TRBD1; v_call: TRBV6-5; clone_size: -; cdr3_length: 13; cdr3_nt: TGTGCCAGCGGGACAGGGCCTCGAGCTACGCAGTATTTT; cdr3_aa: CASGTGPRATQYF
j_call: TRBJ2-5; d_call: TRBD1; v_call: TRBV5-1; clone_size: -; cdr3_length: 16; cdr3_nt: TGCGCCAGCAGCTTGCCGACAGGGGCGCCCGGGGAGACCCAGTACTTC; cdr3_aa: CASSLPTGAPGETQYF
j_call: TRBJ1-2; d_call: -; v_call: TRBV10-3; clone_size: few; cdr3_length: 11; cdr3_nt: TGTGCCATCAGTGGGTCGGCGGGCTACACCTTC; cdr3_aa: CAISGSAGYTF
j_call: TRBJ1-1; d_call: -; v_call: TRBV11-3; clone_size: -; cdr3_length: 13; cdr3_nt: TGTGCCAGCAGCTTAGGCGAATCGCGTGAAGCTTTCTTT; cdr3_aa: CASSLGESREAFF
j_call: TRBJ1-1; d_call: -; v_call: TRBV29-1; clone_size: -; cdr3_length: 11; cdr3_nt: TGCAGCGCTGACCGGGGAACTGAAGCTTTCTTT; cdr3_aa: CSADRGTEAFF
j_call: TRBJ2-5; d_call: -; v_call: TRBV15; clone_size: -; cdr3_length: 12; cdr3_nt: TGTGCCACCAGCAGGGCCGCCGAGACCCAGTACTTC; cdr3_aa: CATSRAAETQYF
j_call: TRBJ2-7; d_call: TRBD1; v_call: TRBV7-2; clone_size: -; cdr3_length: 14; cdr3_nt: TGTGCCAGCAGCCTTGCCCGACAGGGGTACGAGCAGTACTTC; cdr3_aa: CASSLARQGYEQYF
j_call: TRBJ2-5; d_call: -; v_call: TRBV7-9; clone_size: -; cdr3_length: 14; cdr3_nt: TGTGCCAGCAGCTTGGGAGAATACCAAGAGACCCAGTACTTC; cdr3_aa: CASSLGEYQETQYF
j_call: TRBJ1-2; d_call: -; v_call: TRBV29-1; clone_size: -; cdr3_length: 14; cdr3_nt: TGCAGCGTTGAAGACGGTGAGGTAGGGTTGGGCTACACCTTC; cdr3_aa: CSVEDGEVGLGYTF
j_call: TRBJ2-1; d_call: -; v_call: TRBV20-1; clone_size: -; cdr3_length: 11; cdr3_nt: TGCAGTGCTAGCCAGGGATCCATGACTTTCTTC; cdr3_aa: CSASQGSMTFF
j_call: TRBJ2-5; d_call: -; v_call: TRBV6-6; clone_size: -; cdr3_length: 14; cdr3_nt: TGTGCCAGCAGTTACATGGGGTCACGGGAGACCCAGTACTTC; cdr3_aa: CASSYMGSRETQYF
j_call: TRBJ2-1; d_call: TRBD1; v_call: TRBV29-1; clone_size: -; cdr3_length: 15; cdr3_nt: TGCAGCGCAGGAGGGTCAGGGGGCTTATACAATGAGCAGTTCTTC; cdr3_aa: CSAGGSGGLYNEQFF
j_call: TRBJ1-2; d_call: -; v_call: TRBV25-1; clone_size: -; cdr3_length: 12; cdr3_nt: TGTGCCAGCAGTGAATATAAGGGTGGCTACACCTTC; cdr3_aa: CASSEYKGGYTF
j_call: TRBJ2-7; d_call: -; v_call: TRBV30; clone_size: -; cdr3_length: 13; cdr3_nt: TGTGCCTGGAATCAAAGGGGTTCCTACGAGCAGTACTTC; cdr3_aa: CAWNQRGSYEQYF
j_call: TRBJ1-2; d_call: -; v_call: TRBV4-2; clone_size: few; cdr3_length: 17; cdr3_nt: TGTGCCAGCAGCCCTAACCAATTTTTGGGCACAAACTATGGCTACACCTTC; cdr3_aa: CASSPNQFLGTNYGYTF
j_call: TRBJ1-2; d_call: -; v_call: TRBV30; clone_size: -; cdr3_length: 12; cdr3_nt: TGTGCCTGGAGTCAACCACTGGGGGGCTACACCTTC; cdr3_aa: CAWSQPLGGYTF
j_call: TRBJ1-2; d_call: -; v_call: TRBV29-1; clone_size: few; cdr3_length: 14; cdr3_nt: TGCAGCGTTCCCGTACTTGAGCCGACATTCGGCTACACCTTC; cdr3_aa: CSVPVLEPTFGYTF
j_call: TRBJ2-3; d_call: TRBD2; v_call: TRBV5-8; clone_size: few; cdr3_length: 17; cdr3_nt: TGTGCCAGCAGCTTGGTGGGACTAGCGGGGGATGGAGATACGCAGTATTTT; cdr3_aa: CASSLVGLAGDGDTQYF
j_call: TRBJ1-2; d_call: -; v_call: TRBV29-1; clone_size: -; cdr3_length: 12; cdr3_nt: TGCAGCGTTCAGAGGGGAAACTATGGCTACACCTTC; cdr3_aa: CSVQRGNYGYTF
j_call: TRBJ1-2; d_call: -; v_call: TRBV15; clone_size: -; cdr3_length: 16; cdr3_nt: TGTGCCACCAGCAGAGAGGCGTCAGGCGTAAACTATGGCTACACCTTC; cdr3_aa: CATSREASGVNYGYTF
j_call: TRBJ2-1; d_call: TRBD1; v_call: TRBV29-1; clone_size: -; cdr3_length: 13; cdr3_nt: TGCAGCTTTCGCCCGACCAGGGGGAATGAGCAGTTCTTC; cdr3_aa: CSFRPTRGNEQFF
j_call: TRBJ2-5; d_call: -; v_call: TRBV11-1; clone_size: once; cdr3_length: 11; cdr3_nt: TGTGCCAGCAGCTTACAAGAGACCCAGTACTTC; cdr3_aa: CASSLQETQYF
j_call: TRBJ1-2; d_call: TRBD1; v_call: TRBV2; clone_size: -; cdr3_length: 13; cdr3_nt: TGTGCCAGCACCGTACAGGGGGTGCGTGGCTACACCTTC; cdr3_aa: CASTVQGVRGYTF
j_call: TRBJ2-2; d_call: -; v_call: TRBV9; clone_size: -; cdr3_length: 13; cdr3_nt: TGTGCCAGCAGCGTAGCCCCTGTCGGGGAGCTGTTTTTT; cdr3_aa: CASSVAPVGELFF
j_call: TRBJ2-3; d_call: TRBD1; v_call: TRBV30; clone_size: -; cdr3_length: 15; cdr3_nt: TGTGCCTGGAGTGTACGGACAGGGGGCGTGGATACGCAGTATTTT; cdr3_aa: CAWSVRTGGVDTQYF
j_call: TRBJ2-7; d_call: -; v_call: TRBV29-1; clone_size: -; cdr3_length: 12; cdr3_nt: TGCAGCGTATCCCGTGGAGCCAACGAGCAGTACTTC; cdr3_aa: CSVSRGANEQYF
j_call: TRBJ1-1; d_call: TRBD1; v_call: TRBV29-1; clone_size: few; cdr3_length: 11; cdr3_nt: TGCAGCGGAGGGACAGGGTATGAAGCTTTCTTT; cdr3_aa: CSGGTGYEAFF
j_call: TRBJ2-5; d_call: TRBD2; v_call: TRBV29-1; clone_size: few; cdr3_length: 13; cdr3_nt: TGCAGCGTTGAGCCGGGGGGGTCAGAGACCCAGTACTTC; cdr3_aa: CSVEPGGSETQYF
j_call: TRBJ2-3; d_call: -; v_call: TRBV11-3; clone_size: few; cdr3_length: 13; cdr3_nt: TGTGCCAGCAGCTTAGGTAGGGGAGGCACGCAGTATTTT; cdr3_aa: CASSLGRGGTQYF
j_call: TRBJ1-1; d_call: -; v_call: TRBV25-1; clone_size: -; cdr3_length: 11; cdr3_nt: TGTGCCAGCAGTGAATTGCGTGAAGCTTTCTTT; cdr3_aa: CASSELREAFF
j_call: TRBJ1-1; d_call: -; v_call: TRBV27; clone_size: -; cdr3_length: 16; cdr3_nt: TGTGCCAGCAGTTTATGGGTGGCAGCCAAAAACACTGAAGCTTTCTTT; cdr3_aa: CASSLWVAAKNTEAFF
j_call: TRBJ1-2; d_call: TRBD1; v_call: TRBV27; clone_size: -; cdr3_length: 15; cdr3_nt: TGTGCCAGCAGTTGGGGCGGACAGGGTGACTATGGCTACACCTTC; cdr3_aa: CASSWGGQGDYGYTF
j_call: TRBJ2-1; d_call: TRBD1; v_call: TRBV29-1; clone_size: few; cdr3_length: 14; cdr3_nt: TGCAGCGTTCGTCGGGACAGGGTTCCCAATGAGCAGTTCTTC; cdr3_aa: CSVRRDRVPNEQFF
j_call: TRBJ2-7; d_call: TRBD2; v_call: TRBV29-1; clone_size: -; cdr3_length: 14; cdr3_nt: TGCAGCGTGGAAATTAGCGGGGGCTCCTACGAGCAGTACTTC; cdr3_aa: CSVEISGGSYEQYF
j_call: TRBJ1-2; d_call: TRBD1; v_call: TRBV6-5; clone_size: few; cdr3_length: 13; cdr3_nt: TGTGCCAGCAGTCAGGGGGGGTCAGATGGCTACACCTTC; cdr3_aa: CASSQGGSDGYTF
j_call: TRBJ1-5; d_call: -; v_call: TRBV7-2; clone_size: -; cdr3_length: 14; cdr3_nt: TGTGCCAGCAGCTTAGACACAGCGGGGCAGCCCCAGCATTTT; cdr3_aa: CASSLDTAGQPQHF
j_call: TRBJ1-1; d_call: TRBD1; v_call: TRBV5-1; clone_size: -; cdr3_length: 14; cdr3_nt: TGCGCCAGCAGCCGATGGGACAGGGATTCCGGGGCTTTCTTT; cdr3_aa: CASSRWDRDSGAFF
j_call: TRBJ1-5; d_call: TRBD1; v_call: TRBV7-8; clone_size: few; cdr3_length: 14; cdr3_nt: TGTGCCAGCAGCTTGGGACAGGGGACGCAGCCCCAGCATTTT; cdr3_aa: CASSLGQGTQPQHF
j_call: TRBJ2-1; d_call: -; v_call: TRBV7-8; clone_size: few; cdr3_length: 15; cdr3_nt: TGTGCCAGCAGCTTAGTACAGGGTACCTACAATGAGCAGTTCTTC; cdr3_aa: CASSLVQGTYNEQFF